The present entry profiles one TCR beta chain with its context. The CDR3 totals 11 residues. V lost 8 bases, J lost 8 bases, and 7 bases lay in between. Germline CDR1 reads SNHLY; CDR2 reads FYNNEI. The source of the sample is a study of technical replicates of blood from several donors. The table came from immunoSEQ multiplex PCR; TCRdb's copy has only in-frame clones and leaves some out. The sample has tens of thousands of clones; roughly 90% are singletons. The origin of this receptor is a human donor in good health. Some clones in this sample may be carry-over from other donors' samples. The V call is TRBV2, the J call TRBJ1-6; possibly TRBD1 for D (5 bases). Specimen: PBMCs. This CDR3 reads CASQGDSPLHF. CDR3 sequence (DNA): TGTGCCAGCCAAGGGGATTCACCCCTCCACTTT.